This T cell receptor beta chain was recovered during a study of T cell repertoires in cytomegalovirus infection. Via MiXCR, TCRdb re-called the reads, giving one row per CDR3 protein. This table has 900,000 to 950,000 distinct CDR3 sequences, roughly 30% appearing once. This CDR3 has 15 amino acids. CDR1 is SGDLS, CDR2 YYNGEE, per germline. Trimming cost V 4 bases and J 2 bases, with 15 bases left between them. To note about this clonotype: Its specificity is unknown.

This clonotype originated in a human donor in good health (CMV status not recorded). Some clones in this sample may be carry-over from other donors' samples. The source material was cultured CD8+ T cells from PBMCs, sampled from culture after CMV antigen stimulation. J is TRBJ1-2 and V is TRBV9, with TRBD1 as a possible D gene (6 bases). This CDR3 is CASSFPGTGNYGYTF. Here the CDR3 DNA reads TGTGCCAGCAGCTTTCCCGGTACAGGGAACTATGGCTACACCTTC.